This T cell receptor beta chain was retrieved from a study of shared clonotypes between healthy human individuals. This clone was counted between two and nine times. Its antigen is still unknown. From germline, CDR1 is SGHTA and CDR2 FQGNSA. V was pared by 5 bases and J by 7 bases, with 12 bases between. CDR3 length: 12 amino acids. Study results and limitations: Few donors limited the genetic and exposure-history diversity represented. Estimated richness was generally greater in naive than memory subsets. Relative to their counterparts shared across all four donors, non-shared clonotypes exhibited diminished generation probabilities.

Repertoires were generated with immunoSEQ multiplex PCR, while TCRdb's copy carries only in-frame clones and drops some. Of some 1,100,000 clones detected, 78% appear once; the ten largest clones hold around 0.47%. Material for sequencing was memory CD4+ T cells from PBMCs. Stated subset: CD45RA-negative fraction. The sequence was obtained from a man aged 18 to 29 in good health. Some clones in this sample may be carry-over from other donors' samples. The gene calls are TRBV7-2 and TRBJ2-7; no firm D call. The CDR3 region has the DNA TGTGCCAGCAGCAGCGAGCGCCGGGAGCAGTACTTC. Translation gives CASSSERREQYF. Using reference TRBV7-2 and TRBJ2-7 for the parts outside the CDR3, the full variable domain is GAGVSQSPSNKVTEKGKDVELRCDPISGHTALYWYRQSLGQGLEFLIYFQGNSAPDKSGLPSDRFSAERTGGSVSTLTIQRTQQEDSAVYLCASSSERREQYFGPGTRLTVT.